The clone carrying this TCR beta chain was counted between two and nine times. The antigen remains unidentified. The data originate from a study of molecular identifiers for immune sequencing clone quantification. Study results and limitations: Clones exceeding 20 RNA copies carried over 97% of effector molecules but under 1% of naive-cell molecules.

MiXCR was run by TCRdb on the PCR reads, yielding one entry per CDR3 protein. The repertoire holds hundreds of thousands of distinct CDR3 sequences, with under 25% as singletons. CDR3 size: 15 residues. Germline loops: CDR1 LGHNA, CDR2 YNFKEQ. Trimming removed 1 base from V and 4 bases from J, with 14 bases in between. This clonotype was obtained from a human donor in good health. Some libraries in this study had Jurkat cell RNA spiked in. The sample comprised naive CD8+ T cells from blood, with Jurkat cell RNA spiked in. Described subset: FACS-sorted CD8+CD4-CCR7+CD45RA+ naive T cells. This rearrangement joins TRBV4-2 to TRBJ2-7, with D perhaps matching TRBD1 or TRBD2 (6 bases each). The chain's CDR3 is CASSQGRGPGYEQYF. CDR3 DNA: TGTGCCAGCAGCCAAGGTCGGGGGCCGGGATACGAGCAGTACTTC.